The source of this TCR beta chain is a study of patients and donors after allogeneic stem cell transplantation. MiXCR, applied by TCRdb to the RT-PCR reads, yields one record per CDR3 protein. The table shows about 960,000 distinct CDR3 sequences, with more than 15% occurring only once. This clonotype was found a few times. The CDR3 extends over 16 amino acids. V gave up 8 bases and J gave up 0 bases, with 15 bases separating them. From germline, CDR1 is KGHDR and CDR2 SFDVKD. The clonotype was recovered from a human donor who was either an allogeneic HSCT recipient or a stem cell or donor lymphocyte infusion donor (not recorded which). It is not recorded whose cells these are; they may come from a transplant donor. The sequencing sample was made of blood, either unsorted or a sorted T cell fraction (not recorded which). The chain couples TRBV24-1 to TRBJ2-2, with a weak D call TRBD1 (6 bases). Here the CDR3 reads CATKSRQASNTGELFF. CDR3 coding DNA: TGTGCCACCAAGTCCAGACAGGCCTCGAACACCGGGGAGCTGTTTTTT.